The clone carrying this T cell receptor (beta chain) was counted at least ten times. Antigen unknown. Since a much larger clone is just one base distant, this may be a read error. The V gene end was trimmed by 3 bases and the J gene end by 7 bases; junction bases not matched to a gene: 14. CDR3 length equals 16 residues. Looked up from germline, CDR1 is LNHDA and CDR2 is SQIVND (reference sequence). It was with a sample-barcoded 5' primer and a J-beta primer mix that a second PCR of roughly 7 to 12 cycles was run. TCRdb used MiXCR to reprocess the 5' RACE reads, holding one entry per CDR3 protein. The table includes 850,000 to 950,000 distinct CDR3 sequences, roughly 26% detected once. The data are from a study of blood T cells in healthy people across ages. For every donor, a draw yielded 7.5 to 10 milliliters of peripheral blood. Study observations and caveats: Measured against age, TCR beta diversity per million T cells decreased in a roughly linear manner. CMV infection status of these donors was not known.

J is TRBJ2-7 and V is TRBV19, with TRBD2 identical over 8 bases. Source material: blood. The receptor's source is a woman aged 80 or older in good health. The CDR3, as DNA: TGTGCCAGTAGTATGGTGGCGGGGGGAGAGTACAATGAGCAGTACTTC. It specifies CASSMVAGGEYNEQYF.